This T cell receptor (beta chain) appears in the sequencing data of a study of blood T cell repertoires in COVID-19. This clone came up once. Method: immunoSEQ multiplex PCR; TCRdb's copy keeps in-frame clones and lacks some. The table lists over 250,000 clones, roughly 85% of them singletons. V was cut by 1 base and J by 2 bases, with 9 bases left in between. The CDR3 is 14 amino acids. Germline V gene data show CDR1 as SGHTA and CDR2 as FQGNSA. Sequences were obtained from peripheral blood. The chain couples TRBV7-2 to TRBJ2-7; a possible D gene is TRBD1 (6 bases). The TCR was taken from a man aged 45-65 years with active or convalescent COVID-19. Written as DNA, the CDR3 is TGTGCCAGCAGCTTAGAAGGGGGAACCTACGAGCAGTACTTC. Its translation is CASSLEGGTYEQYF.